The TCR beta chain under discussion was sequenced for a study of regulatory T cells in long-lasting Graves disease. Noted time point: persistent/refractory GD, antithyroid drugs over 5 years with positive TRAb. The authors made the TCR library using RNA they extracted from PBMCs. The CDR3 has 15 amino acids. Trimming pared 5 bases from V and 4 bases from J, leaving 13 bases between. Germline CDR1 KGHDR, CDR2 SFDVKD. The table lists this clonotype with many counts. Sequencing libraries for TCR beta were prepared with iRepertoire HTBI primers and Arm-PCR of CDR3 regions. MiXCR, applied by TCRdb to the multiplex PCR reads, yields one record per CDR3 protein. The sample includes a few hundred thousand distinct CDR3 sequences, roughly 20% of them seen just once.

This chain connects TRBV24-1 to TRBJ2-2; D may be TRBD1 or TRBD2 (5 bases each). The input for sequencing was peripheral blood mononuclear cells (PBMCs), taken when the disease was refractory, from a patient treated with antithyroid drugs. This clonotype originated in a middle-aged woman with Graves disease. CDR3 sequence reads: CATSGKGRGTGELFF. The CDR3 DNA is TGTGCCACCAGTGGAAAGGGACGGGGCACCGGGGAGCTGTTTTTT.